Below are 22 T cell receptor beta chains sequenced from a single sample in a study of cytomegalovirus exposure and HLA in healthy donors. PCR amplification relied on 60 Vbeta primers (plus 13 Jbeta primers). Generated by immunoSEQ multiplex PCR, the TCRdb table keeps only in-frame clones and is missing some. The sample lists about 150,000 clones; about 74% were seen once. Specimen: PBMCs. These receptors were collected from a woman aged 40 to 49 in good health and CMV-seronegative.

V gene TRBV28 combines with J gene TRBJ1-3; 7 positions agree with TRBD1. The trim removed 3 bases at V and 3 bases at J, leaving 5 bases unmatched. This CDR3 is 15 amino acids long. Germline values: CDR1 MDHEN, CDR2 SYDVKM. The CDR3 loop is CASSFGTALGNTIYF. The CDR3 coding sequence is TGTGCCAGCAGTTTTGGGACAGCTCTTGGAAACACCATATATTTT.

J is TRBJ1-3 and V is TRBV25-1; D unresolved. The CDR3 spans 13 residues. The germline gives CDR1 MGHDK, CDR2 SYGVNS. Between the trimmed V and J ends, which lost 4 bases and 3 bases, there was a span of 7 bases. The CDR3 spells CASSAVIGNTIYF. The CDR3 coding sequence is TGTGCCAGCAGTGCCGTAATTGGAAACACCATATATTTT.

This clone is a singleton in its sample. Written as DNA, the CDR3 is TGTGCCAGCCAATCGGGGGGCTTATATCAGCCCCAGCATTTT. Encoded protein: CASQSGGLYQPQHF. The V and J genes are TRBV2 and TRBJ1-5; weak D call: TRBD1 (6 bases). This CDR3 region has 14 residues. Germline V gene sequence: CDR1 SNHLY, CDR2 FYNNEI. Trimming left V 8 bases short and J 5 bases short, with 16 bases between.

The CDR3 loop reads CASSFQGVQGAEAFF. The CDR3, as DNA: TGTGCCAGCAGTTTCCAGGGAGTCCAGGGGGCTGAAGCTTTCTTT. The chain combines TRBV2 with TRBJ1-1; 7 bases map to TRBD1. The CDR3 covers 15 residues. In germline, CDR1 is SNHLY, CDR2 FYNNEI. Germline trimming cut 5 bases from V and 6 bases from J; bases unmatched to any gene: 12.

V is TRBV5-8 and J is TRBJ2-7; tentatively, D is TRBD1 (5 bases). There are 14 residues in the CDR3. Germline assignment: CDR1 SGHTS and CDR2 YDEGEE. V lost 4 bases and J 0 bases, leaving 11 bases between the germline ends. This CDR3 is CASSRTYPSYEQYF. CDR3 DNA sequence: TGTGCCAGCAGCCGGACATACCCCTCCTACGAGCAGTACTTC.

The chain has TRBV5-4 and TRBJ2-7; TRBD2 is a possible D gene (7 bases). There are 14 residues in the CDR3. The germline CDR1 and CDR2 sequences are SGHNT and YYREEE (reference sequence). With 0 bases removed from V and 7 bases from J, the gap between germline ends came to 14 bases. The CDR3 spells CASSLDGGRHEQYF. CDR3 coding DNA: TGTGCCAGCAGCTTGGACGGGGGGCGCCATGAGCAGTACTTC.

This clone was picked up a small number of times. V gene TRBV6-5 combines with J gene TRBJ2-5; D possibly corresponds to TRBD1 (6 bases). The J call may be wrong; the DNA end is better matched by TRBJ2-7. Germline values: CDR1 MNHEY, CDR2 SVGAGI. The CDR3 sequence is 13 residues long. Here the CDR3 reads CASSRYRAGEQYF. CDR3 coding DNA: TGTGCCAGCAGCCGGTACAGGGCTGGCGAGCAGTACTTC.

In regard to this clone: At one of its ends the junction is not consistent with the germline gene, which may arise from a read error. The chain links TRBV28 to TRBJ2-7; 10 positions match TRBD1. The CDR3 is 14 residues long. The V gene's germline CDR1 is MDHEN and CDR2 SYDVKM. CDR3 nucleotides: TGTGCCAGCACCTCGGGGGGACAGGGGCTTCCCCCAGGGTTC. Translated: CASTSGGQGLPPGF.

The rearrangement links TRBV6-5 to TRBJ2-3, with 7 bases identical to TRBD2. Trimming removed 6 bases from V and 4 bases from J; junction bases left unmatched: 10. CDR3 length: 15 residues. Germline lookup yields CDR1 MNHEY and CDR2 SVGAGI. CDR3 sequence (DNA): TGTGCCAGCAGCCCTCGCGCGGGGAGGGCAGATACGCAGTATTTT. Protein sequence: CASSPRAGRADTQYF.

V is TRBV21-1 and J is TRBJ1-5; TRBD1 was called by the table and not checked on the DNA. TRBV21-1 is labeled a pseudogene. This CDR3 spans 12 amino acids. The DNA of the CDR3 is TGTGCCAGGGGGCAGGGGAATCAGCCCCAGCATTTT. Amino acid sequence: CARGQGNQPQHF.

The J gene is TRBJ1-1, the V gene TRBV6-5, with D unresolved. The CDR3 runs 13 residues. The V gene lost 4 bases and the J gene lost 7 bases, with 13 bases spanning the gap. Germline V gene data show CDR1 as MNHEY and CDR2 as SVGAGI. The CDR3 region has the DNA TGTGCCAGCAGTTTACCACGTAGAGGTGAAGCTTTCTTT. Translating it yields CASSLPRRGEAFF.

This clone was seen once. V usage is TRBV6-1 and J usage is TRBJ2-3; D not resolved. V was trimmed by 2 bases and J by 2 bases, leaving 5 bases between them. CDR1 is MNHNS and CDR2 is SASEGT in the germline V gene. The CDR3 has 13 amino acids. CDR3 in amino acids: CASSEPNTDTQYF. CDR3 bases: TGTGCCAGCAGTGAACCCAACACAGATACGCAGTATTTT.

The chain recombines TRBV5-6 with TRBJ1-1; D remains ambiguous. The CDR3 runs to 14 residues. The germline V and J ends were trimmed by 2 bases and 3 bases, with 11 bases remaining between them. Germline-derived CDR1 and CDR2 are SGHDT and YYEEEE. The CDR3 DNA reads TGTGCCAGCAGCTTCGGCGGTTTGGACACTGAAGCTTTCTTT. Protein: CASSFGGLDTEAFF.

The chain carries TRBV15 and TRBJ2-5; 13 nucleotides agree with TRBD2. The CDR3 loop spans 17 amino acids. The V segment lost 1 base and the J segment 5 bases; nucleotides outside the gene matches: 7. CDR1 is LNHNV and CDR2 is YYDKDF in the germline V gene (reference sequence). In DNA, the CDR3 is TGTGCCACCAGCAGAGGGACTAGCGGGGGACCTGGGGAGACCCAGTACTTC. Protein sequence: CATSRGTSGGPGETQYF. The full variable domain, rest sourced from reference TRBV15 and TRBJ2-5, is DAMVIQNPRYQVTQFGKPVTLSCSQTLNHNVMYWYQQKSSQAPKLLFHYYDKDFNNEADTPDNFQSRRPNTSFCFLDIRSPGLGDTAMYLCATSRGTSGGPGETQYFGPGTRLLVL.

The gene calls are TRBV6-5 and TRBJ2-5; D is perhaps TRBD1 (6 bases). Germline V lookup: CDR1 MNHEY, CDR2 SVGAGI. This CDR3 is 14 amino acids long. Trimming removed 5 bases from V and 1 base from J, with 11 bases in between. The CDR3 here is CASSPYRAQETQYF. CDR3 nucleotide sequence: TGTGCCAGCAGTCCATACAGGGCCCAAGAGACCCAGTACTTC.

The CDR3 DNA follows: TGTGCCGGCCGGGACACGCTCTATAACGAGCAGTACTTC. It translates to CAGRDTLYNEQYF. The chain links TRBV10-3 to TRBJ2-7; a possible D gene is TRBD1 (6 bases). CDR3 length: 13 residues. CDR1 ENHRY and CDR2 SYGVKD come from the germline V gene. V shed 11 bases and J shed 5 bases, with 19 bases lying between them.

The rearrangement joins TRBV5-4 to TRBJ2-7; 11 bases line up with TRBD2. Germline V gene sequence: CDR1 SGHNT, CDR2 YYREEE (reference sequence). This CDR3 region has 18 residues. V was clipped by 0 bases and J by 0 bases; unmatched bases: 8. The CDR3 loop is CASSLDLAGGLISYEQYF. The CDR3 DNA reads as TGTGCCAGCAGCTTGGATCTAGCGGGAGGCCTCATCTCCTACGAGCAGTACTTC. Full variable domain (remainder filled in from reference TRBV5-4 and TRBJ2-7): ETGVTQSPTHLIKTRGQQVTLRCSSQSGHNTVSWYQQALGQGPQFIFQYYREEENGRGNFPPRFSGLQFPNYSSELNVNALELDDSALYLCASSLDLAGGLISYEQYFGPGTRLTVT.

J is TRBJ1-6 and V is TRBV5-1, with D possibly being TRBD1 (5 bases). Trimming left V 5 bases short and J 8 bases short, with 11 bases between. The CDR3 spans 13 residues. CDR1 and CDR2 from the germline V gene are SGHRS and YFSETQ. CDR3 amino acids: CASRVAGHSPLHF. The CDR3 bases are TGCGCCAGCAGAGTGGCAGGGCATTCACCCCTCCACTTT. Combining the CDR3 with reference TRBV5-1 and TRBJ1-6 gives the whole variable domain KAGVTQTPRYLIKTRGQQVTLSCSPISGHRSVSWYQQTPGQGLQFLFEYFSETQRNKGNFPGRFSGRQFSNSRSEMNVSTLELGDSALYLCASRVAGHSPLHFGNGTRLTVT.

This chain joins TRBV7-9 and TRBJ2-2, with 7 nucleotides matching TRBD1. Trimming took 5 bases from V and 0 from J; bases not matched to a gene: 6. The CDR3 loop spans 16 amino acids. The germline gives CDR1 SEHNR, CDR2 FQNEAQ (reference sequence). CDR3: CASSTTGQSNTGELFF. CDR3 nucleotides: TGTGCCAGCAGCACGACAGGGCAATCGAACACCGGGGAGCTGTTTTTT.

This chain links TRBV2 with TRBJ2-5, with TRBD2 identical over 10 bases. Germline lookup yields CDR1 SNHLY and CDR2 FYNNEI. The CDR3 extends over 16 amino acids. The trim removed 1 base at V and 5 bases at J, leaving 7 bases unmatched. CDR3 nucleotide sequence: TGTGCCAGCAGTGAAGGGAGCGGGGGGGCTCTGGAGACCCAGTACTTC. This sequence encodes CASSEGSGGALETQYF.

The CDR3 DNA sequence: TGTGCCAGCAGCCCGACAGGGGGGTCGACCTACGAGCAGTACTTC. As protein: CASSPTGGSTYEQYF. V gene TRBV5-7 combines with J gene TRBJ2-7, with 9 bases fitting TRBD1. TRBV5-7 is assigned to the ORF class and has an uncertain function. The CDR3 sequence is 15 residues long. Unmatched junction bases numbered 7, after V lost 4 bases and J lost 2 bases.

V and J are TRBV5-6 and TRBJ2-1; 10 bases align to TRBD1. CDR1 is SGHDT, CDR2 YYEEEE, per germline. The CDR3 is 15 amino acids. Losses at the gene ends were 6 bases for V and 5 bases for J; bases not matched to a gene: 8. CDR3 in amino acids: CASTHPGTGDNEQFF. CDR3 DNA sequence: TGTGCCAGCACCCACCCCGGGACAGGGGACAATGAGCAGTTCTTC.